Following are 31 T cell receptor beta chains from one sample sequenced in a study of OX40 agonist ivuxolimab in advanced cancers. TCRdb's table, derived via immunoSEQ multiplex PCR, lists solely in-frame clones and lacks some. The data show approximately 76,000 clones, with more than 85% seen just once and 10% held by the top ten. This material consisted of CD4+ or CD8+ T cells sorted from blood, taken in a trial of the OX40 agonist ivuxolimab. These receptors originate from an adult with an advanced solid tumor such as melanoma, head and neck, liver or kidney cancer.

The chain is built from TRBV12-5 and TRBJ1-2; no clear D. With 6 bases removed from V and 0 bases from J, the gap between germline ends came to 11 bases. Germline lookup yields CDR1 LGHNT and CDR2 FRNRAP. The CDR3 totals 14 residues. CDR3 in amino acids: CASGRTVSNYGYTF. The CDR3 coding sequence is TGTGCTAGTGGACGGACCGTTTCTAACTATGGCTACACCTTC.

The chain links TRBV7-9 to TRBJ2-7, with D uncertain. Per the germline V gene, CDR1 is SEHNR and CDR2 is FQNEAQ (reference sequence). Trimming removed 5 bases from V and 0 bases from J, with 8 bases in between. The CDR3 is 13 amino acids. The CDR3 DNA is TGTGCCAGCAGCCCGTTAAACTCCTACGAGCAGTACTTC. Protein: CASSPLNSYEQYF.

CDR3 residues: CASSLGGGHGQFF. CDR3 sequence (DNA): TGTGCCAGCAGCTTAGGAGGGGGACACGGGCAGTTCTTC. The chain joins TRBV7-2 to TRBJ2-1, with a possible D match to TRBD1 (6 bases). CDR1 SGHTA and CDR2 FQGNSA come from the germline V gene. The V end was cut by 1 base, the J end by 12 bases, with 13 bases between. The CDR3 has 13 residues.

The CDR3 here is CASSQEWGLRETQYF. The CDR3 coding sequence is TGCGCCAGCAGCCAAGAATGGGGCCTGCGGGAGACCCAGTACTTC. The chain uses TRBV4-3 and TRBJ2-5; possible D gene TRBD1, 5 bases. From germline, CDR1 is LGHNA and CDR2 YSLEER. Trimming shortened V by 0 bases and J by 5 bases, and 13 bases separated the two germline ends. The CDR3 is made up of 15 amino acids.

The chain couples TRBV2 to TRBJ1-1; no reliable D call. The CDR3 runs 15 residues. The germline V gene has CDR1 SNHLY and CDR2 FYNNEI. V was clipped by 2 bases and J by 3 bases, with 13 bases between them. The CDR3 sequence is CASSERRVGDTEAFF. CDR3 DNA sequence: TGTGCCAGCAGTGAAAGGCGGGTGGGAGACACTGAAGCTTTCTTT.

The V gene is TRBV9, the J gene TRBJ1-5, with a possible D match to TRBD1 (5 bases). Between the trimmed V and J ends, which lost 3 bases and 1 base, there was a span of 11 bases. Germline V CDR1 and CDR2: SGDLS, YYNGEE. The CDR3 loop spans 15 amino acids. DNA for the CDR3: TGTGCCAGCAGCGGAAGAGGGGCGAGCAATCAGCCCCAGCATTTT. Protein: CASSGRGASNQPQHF.

The genes are TRBV27 and TRBJ2-3; 9 bases match TRBD2. This CDR3 region has 14 residues. V dropped 7 bases and J dropped 6; count of bases not matched to a gene: 8. From germline, CDR1 is MNHEY and CDR2 SMNVEV (reference sequence). The CDR3 sequence is CASTAGGPWDTQYF. The DNA of the CDR3 is TGTGCCAGCACTGCGGGGGGGCCATGGGATACGCAGTATTTT.

J is TRBJ1-1 and V is TRBV19; a weak D match, TRBD1 (5 bases). V shed 5 bases and J shed 0 bases, with 19 bases lying between them. Germline V CDR1 and CDR2: LNHDA, SQIVND (reference sequence). CDR3 length: 17 amino acids. CDR3 loop: CASSPIGSLGLNTEAFF. The CDR3 DNA follows: TGTGCCAGTAGTCCAATCGGTAGCCTGGGACTGAACACTGAAGCTTTCTTT.

This chain links TRBV5-5 with TRBJ2-7; the match to TRBD1 covers 8 bases. Germline V gives CDR1 SGHKS, CDR2 YYEKEE (reference sequence). The length of the CDR3 is 14 residues. V shed 4 bases, J shed 3 bases, and the junction held 6 bases outside the gene matches. CDR3 sequence (DNA): TGTGCCAGCAGCACCGGGACAGGATACTACGAGCAGTACTTC. As protein: CASSTGTGYYEQYF.

The chain carries TRBV4-1 and TRBJ1-5, with D possibly matching TRBD1 (6 bases). V was clipped by 1 base and J by 4 bases, with 11 bases between them. Germline V gives CDR1 MGHRA, CDR2 YSYEKL. The CDR3 consists of 15 residues. The CDR3 DNA reads as TGCGCCAGCAGCCAAGTGAAGGGGGAGAATCAGCCCCAGCATTTT. Amino acids: CASSQVKGENQPQHF.

V gene TRBV11-2 combines with J gene TRBJ1-4; D call uncertain. The V gene lost 3 bases and the J gene lost 0 bases, with 5 bases spanning the gap. The CDR3 totals 14 residues. The germline CDR1 and CDR2 sequences are SGHAT and FQNNGV. CDR3 in amino acids: CASSFKPTNEKLFF. For the CDR3, the DNA is TGTGCCAGCAGCTTTAAACCAACTAATGAAAAACTGTTTTTT.

This chain joins TRBV4-3 and TRBJ1-2; 8 nucleotides match TRBD1. CDR1 LGHNA and CDR2 YSLEER come from the germline V gene. Trimming took 3 bases from V and 13 from J; bases not matched to a gene: 16. The CDR3 spans 15 residues. Here the CDR3 reads CASSQGTGGEPPSTF. The CDR3 DNA sequence: TGCGCCAGCAGCCAGGGCACAGGGGGTGAACCCCCATCCACCTTC.

CDR3 region: CASSLVGTGMNTEAFF. The CDR3 bases are TGTGCCAGCAGCTTAGTCGGGACAGGGATGAACACTGAAGCTTTCTTT. The V and J genes are TRBV11-2 and TRBJ1-1; 9 bases fit TRBD1. This CDR3 region has 16 residues. The junction had 3 bases not matched to a gene; V was cut back by 1 base and J by 0 bases. The germline V gene encodes CDR1 SGHAT and CDR2 FQNNGV.

This chain links TRBV5-6 with TRBJ1-1; D gene ambiguous. The CDR3 spans 11 residues. Per germline, CDR1 SGHDT and CDR2 YYEEEE. With 2 bases removed from V and 5 bases from J, the gap between germline ends came to 4 bases. CDR3 in DNA: TGTGCCAGCAGCTTAGGGACTGAAGCTTTCTTT. It encodes CASSLGTEAFF.

The V and J genes are TRBV9 and TRBJ1-2, with TRBD1 matching 7 bases. Losses at the gene ends were 0 bases for V and 5 bases for J; bases not matched to a gene: 10. Germline CDR1 SGDLS, CDR2 YYNGEE. The CDR3 has 16 amino acids. CDR3 region: CASSVARRGTEYGYTF. The CDR3 DNA is TGTGCCAGCAGCGTAGCCCGACGCGGGACAGAATATGGCTACACCTTC.

This chain connects TRBV5-1 to TRBJ2-7; D may correspond to TRBD1 or TRBD2 (5 bases each). Trimming removed 5 bases at V and 6 bases at J, with 9 bases between. In germline, CDR1 is SGHRS, CDR2 YFSETQ. The CDR3 runs to 11 residues. The CDR3 is CASREGSEQYF. CDR3 in DNA: TGCGCCAGCAGAGAGGGGTCCGAGCAGTACTTC. The full variable domain, in which reference TRBV5-1 and TRBJ2-7 provide the parts outside the CDR3, is KAGVTQTPRYLIKTRGQQVTLSCSPISGHRSVSWYQQTPGQGLQFLFEYFSETQRNKGNFPGRFSGRQFSNSRSEMNVSTLELGDSALYLCASREGSEQYFGPGTRLTVT.

V usage is TRBV19 and J usage is TRBJ1-1; the D is unclear. CDR3 size: 12 residues. V lost 7 bases and J lost 6, with 12 bases in between. The germline V gene has CDR1 LNHDA and CDR2 SQIVND (reference sequence). The CDR3 nucleotides are TGTGCCAGTACGGGCACCGGGGCTGAAGCTTTCTTT. It translates to CASTGTGAEAFF.

The chain combines TRBV10-3 with TRBJ1-1; D is undetermined. V lost 8 bases, J lost 1 base, and 8 bases lay in between. The CDR3 is 12 amino acids. Germline CDR1 is ENHRY and CDR2 is SYGVKD. CDR3 coding DNA: TGTGCCATCCTGACCGAGAACACTGAAGCTTTCTTT. Its translation is CAILTENTEAFF.

The chain couples TRBV30 to TRBJ2-1, with 7 bases fitting TRBD1. J gave up 6 bases and V 2 bases, and 7 bases lay outside the gene matches. Germline values: CDR1 GTSNPN, CDR2 SVGIG (reference sequence). The CDR3 contains 14 residues. The CDR3 DNA is TGTGCCTGGAGTTCCCCGGACAGGTTCAATGAGCAGTTCTTC. Amino acids: CAWSSPDRFNEQFF.

The genes are TRBV5-6 and TRBJ1-2; D unresolved. Germline loops: CDR1 SGHDT, CDR2 YYEEEE. Deletions cut 3 bases from V and 4 bases from J, with 16 bases between. The CDR3 runs to 15 residues. This CDR3 is CASSSVGGRAYGYTF. Here the CDR3 DNA reads TGTGCCAGCAGCTCGGTGGGCGGTCGGGCCTATGGCTACACCTTC.

The chain recombines TRBV5-1 with TRBJ2-7, with 11 nucleotides matching TRBD2. Germline V gives CDR1 SGHRS, CDR2 YFSETQ. Trimming at V came to 0 bases and at J to 2 bases, leaving 7 bases not matched to a gene. The CDR3 sequence is 17 residues long. This chain's CDR3 is CASSLAGAGLAAYEQYF. The CDR3 DNA reads TGCGCCAGCAGCTTGGCGGGGGCGGGACTAGCGGCCTACGAGCAGTACTTC.

The chain couples TRBV27 to TRBJ2-1; D is undetermined. The CDR3 has 13 residues. V lost 3 bases and J 5 bases, leaving 8 bases between the germline ends. Germline V gives CDR1 MNHEY, CDR2 SMNVEV (reference sequence). The CDR3 region is CASSFTGDNEQFF. As DNA, the CDR3 is TGTGCCAGCAGTTTTACTGGCGACAATGAGCAGTTCTTC.

The rearrangement uses TRBV6-4 and TRBJ2-3, with 8 bases lining up with TRBD2. V dropped 5 bases and J dropped 1; count of bases not matched to a gene: 5. CDR1 MRHNA and CDR2 SNTAGT come from the germline V gene. The CDR3 length is 15 residues. Written as DNA, the CDR3 is TGTGCCAGCAGTCATAGCGGGGCTGGCACAGATACGCAGTATTTT. It encodes CASSHSGAGTDTQYF.

V and J are TRBV6-1 and TRBJ1-5; weak D call: TRBD1 (6 bases). Germline lookup yields CDR1 MNHNS and CDR2 SASEGT. CDR3 size: 16 residues. The ends were cut back, 1 base at V and 5 bases at J, with 15 bases in the middle. CDR3 DNA: TGTGCCAGCAGTGAAGGGTTAGGGACACCTTATCAGCCCCAGCATTTT. It is translated as CASSEGLGTPYQPQHF.

The J gene is TRBJ1-6, the V gene TRBV9; tentative D call: TRBD1 (5 bases). V was shortened by 0 bases and J by 7 bases, with 8 bases between the two germline ends. There are 14 residues in the CDR3. Germline CDR1 SGDLS, CDR2 YYNGEE. The CDR3 loop is CASSVAGGNSPLHF. CDR3 sequence (DNA): TGTGCCAGCAGCGTAGCCGGGGGGAATTCACCCCTCCACTTT.

CDR3 in amino acids: CASSSRLADLLYNEQFF. The CDR3 DNA follows: TGTGCCAGCAGCTCCCGTCTAGCGGACTTACTCTACAATGAGCAGTTCTTC. The chain is built from TRBV13 and TRBJ2-1; 7 nucleotides agree with TRBD2. This CDR3 spans 17 amino acids. Germline V CDR1 and CDR2: PRHDT, FYEKMQ (reference sequence). V shed 4 bases and J 3 bases; nucleotides not matched to a gene: 12.

The chain links TRBV7-2 to TRBJ2-2; D gene unclear. V was pared by 2 bases and J by 4 bases, with 8 bases between. The CDR3 has 14 residues. Germline values: CDR1 SGHTA, CDR2 FQGNSA. DNA for the CDR3: TGTGCCAGCAGCTTAACCCGGTTCACCGGGGAGCTGTTTTTT. Its translation is CASSLTRFTGELFF.

The chain is built from TRBV10-3 and TRBJ2-7, with a tentative D call TRBD1 (5 bases). V lost 2 bases and J lost 4, with 9 bases in between. The germline V gene has CDR1 ENHRY and CDR2 SYGVKD. The CDR3 covers 13 residues. For the CDR3, the DNA is TGTGCCATCAGTGAGGCAGGGCCGTACGAGCAGTACTTC. This gives the protein CAISEAGPYEQYF.

The chain links TRBV9 to TRBJ1-1; weak D call: TRBD1 (6 bases). CDR1 is SGDLS, CDR2 YYNGEE, per germline. V lost 4 bases to trimming and J lost 1 base, with 17 bases between them. The CDR3 is 16 residues long. The CDR3 here is CASSSGGLYSNTEAFF. The CDR3 DNA is TGTGCCAGCAGCTCGGGGGGGCTTTATTCGAACACTGAAGCTTTCTTT.

The chain carries TRBV6-5 and TRBJ2-7; the D gene could be TRBD1 or TRBD2 (6 bases each). The V gene's germline CDR1 is MNHEY and CDR2 SVGAGI. The V gene lost 0 bases and the J gene lost 3 bases, with 9 bases spanning the gap. The CDR3 spans 14 residues. CDR3 DNA sequence: TGTGCCAGCAGTTACTCGAGGGGGGTCTACGAGCAGTACTTC. Protein sequence: CASSYSRGVYEQYF.

Comments on this clone: A read error may produce the germline difference seen at one junction end. The chain couples TRBV18 to TRBJ1-2, with a weak D call TRBD1 (6 bases). Germline V gene sequence: CDR1 KGHSH, CDR2 LQKENI. The CDR3 extends over 14 amino acids. CDR3 nucleotide sequence: TGTGCCAGCTCCCCACCGACAGGAGGCTATGGCTACACCTTC. This translates into CASSPPTGGYGYTF.